This TCR beta chain was profiled in a study of early T cells in non-severe SARS-CoV-2 infection. The length of the CDR3 is 20 residues. Germline V CDR1 and CDR2: MNHNY, SVGAGI (reference sequence). With 6 bases clipped from V and 6 bases from J, the junction kept 18 bases outside the gene matches. This clonotype was recorded at least ten times. The antigen is unknown. Points from the study as a whole: Anti-spike CD8 responses were favored in VDJdb matching, and private and CD4 specificities were missed.

Attachment of unique molecular identifiers was made to individual cDNA molecules. TCRdb re-called the 5' RACE reads through MiXCR, storing one row per CDR3 protein. The profile shows fewer than 80,000 distinct CDR3 sequences, about 4.6% of them singletons. Material: whole blood, obtained at baseline. The chain uses TRBV6-6 and TRBJ2-3; TRBD2 aligns across 16 bases. This receptor was taken from an adult who was a healthcare worker with PCR-confirmed SARS-CoV-2 infection or an uninfected control (not recorded which). The donor label of this sample is uncertain. CDR3 DNA: TGTGCCAGCAGACCCACCTCGGGACTAGCGGGGGGGCATGGAATGGATACGCAGTATTTT. Protein: CASRPTSGLAGGHGMDTQYF.